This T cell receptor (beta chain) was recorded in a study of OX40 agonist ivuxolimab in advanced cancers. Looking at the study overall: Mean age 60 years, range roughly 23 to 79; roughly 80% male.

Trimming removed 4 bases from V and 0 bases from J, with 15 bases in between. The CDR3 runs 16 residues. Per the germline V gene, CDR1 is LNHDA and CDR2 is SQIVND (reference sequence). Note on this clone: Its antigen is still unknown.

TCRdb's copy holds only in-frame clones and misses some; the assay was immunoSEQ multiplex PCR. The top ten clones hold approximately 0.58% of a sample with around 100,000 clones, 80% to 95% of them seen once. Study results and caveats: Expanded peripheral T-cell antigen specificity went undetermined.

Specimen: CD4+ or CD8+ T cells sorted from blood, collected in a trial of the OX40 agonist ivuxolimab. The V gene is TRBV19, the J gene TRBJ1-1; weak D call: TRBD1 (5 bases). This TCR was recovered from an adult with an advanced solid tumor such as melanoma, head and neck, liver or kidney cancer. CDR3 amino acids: CASSNRQGVMNTEAFF. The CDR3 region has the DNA TGTGCCAGTAGTAATCGACAAGGGGTTATGAACACTGAAGCTTTCTTT. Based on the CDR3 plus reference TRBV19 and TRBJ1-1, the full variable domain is DGGITQSPKYLFRKEGQNVTLSCEQNLNHDAMYWYRQDPGQGLRLIYYSQIVNDFQKGDIAEGYSVSREKKESFPLTVTSAQKNPTAFYLCASSNRQGVMNTEAFFGQGTRLTVV.